This T cell receptor (beta chain) is drawn from a study of shared clonotypes between healthy human individuals. This CDR3 has 12 residues. The V and J ends lost 3 bases and 5 bases respectively, with 7 bases between them. Germline V lookup: CDR1 KGHSH, CDR2 LQKENI. As for this clone: Other DNA sequences in the sample encode the same CDR3.

Assay used: immunoSEQ multiplex PCR; TCRdb lists only in-frame clones, some missing. In the table there are over a million clones, around 97% of which are singletons. Sequences were obtained from naive CD4+ T cells sorted from blood. Subset described: CD45RA+ positively selected. The source of this sequence is a man aged 25-40 years in good health. The chain has TRBV18 and TRBJ1-1; possibly TRBD1 for D (5 bases). The chain's CDR3 is CASSPPGTEAFF. In DNA form, the CDR3 reads TGTGCCAGCTCACCTCCAGGGACTGAAGCTTTCTTT.